This entry features one T cell receptor (beta chain) sequence. Its target is not known. The data belong to a study of T cells after yellow fever vaccination. The CDR3 is 14 amino acids. V shed 4 bases and J 1 base; nucleotides not matched to a gene: 4. CDR1 and CDR2 from the germline V gene are SGHRS and YFSETQ. One entry per CDR3 protein, called by TCRdb with MiXCR from the 5' RACE reads. Seen here are around 500,000 distinct CDR3 sequences, around a fifth observed once, and the top ten hold about 16%. Whole-study results and caveats: Boosting was followed by the reappearance of most primary-vaccination clones (roughly 96% CD4, about 89% CD8).

The V and J genes are TRBV5-1 and TRBJ1-1, with TRBD1 matching 7 bases. The sequencing here drew on PBMCs, taken roughly 20 days after the first yellow fever vaccination. The receptor was derived from a man between 18 and 29 years old who received the YFV17D yellow fever vaccine. The CDR3, as DNA: TGCGCCAGCAGCCGATACAGGGGGAACACTGAAGCTTTCTTT. Translation gives CASSRYRGNTEAFF.